The TCR beta chain described here comes from a study of cytotoxic CD8 clonotypes in ibrutinib-treated CLL. Study-wide context: Results showed approximately 25 partial and 2 complete responses; following median about 68 months, approximately 15 remained remitted, roughly 12 advanced. Per sample, productive templates averaged approximately 260,000 and productive rearrangements averaged approximately 92,000. Study results and limitations: Sampling times differed between sustained-remission and progressing patients. Contraction or stability on treatment was seen for public clonotypes, which were uncommon.

About this clone itself: Antigen unknown.

Here immunoSEQ multiplex PCR was the method, and the copy in TCRdb shows in-frame clones only, minus some. The repertoire holds approximately 300,000 clones, with about 80% as singletons. The germline gives CDR1 SGHRS, CDR2 YFSETQ. The CDR3 consists of 14 residues. V lost 4 bases and J 6 bases, leaving 17 bases between the germline ends. The TCR sequence derives from a human donor with chronic lymphocytic leukemia. The material was PBMCs, obtained before ibrutinib treatment. V is TRBV5-1 and J is TRBJ2-7, with a weak D call TRBD2 (6 bases). The CDR3 is CASSPGEARGEQYF. The CDR3 DNA reads as TGCGCCAGCAGCCCGGGAGAAGCCCGGGGCGAGCAGTACTTC.